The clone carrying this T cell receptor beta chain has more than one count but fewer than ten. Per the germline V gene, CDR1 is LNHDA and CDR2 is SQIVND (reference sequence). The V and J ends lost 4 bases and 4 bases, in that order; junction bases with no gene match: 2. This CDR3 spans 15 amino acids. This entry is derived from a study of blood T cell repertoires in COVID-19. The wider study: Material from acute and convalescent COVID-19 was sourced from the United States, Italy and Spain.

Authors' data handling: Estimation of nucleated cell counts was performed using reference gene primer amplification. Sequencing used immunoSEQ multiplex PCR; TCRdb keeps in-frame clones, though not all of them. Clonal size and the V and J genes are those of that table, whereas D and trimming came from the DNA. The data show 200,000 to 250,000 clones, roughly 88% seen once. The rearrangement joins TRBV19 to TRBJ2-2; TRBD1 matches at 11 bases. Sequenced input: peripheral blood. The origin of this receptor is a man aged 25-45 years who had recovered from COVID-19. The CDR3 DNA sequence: TGTGCCAGTAGTAGGGGGACAGGGGGCACCGGGGAGCTGTTTTTT. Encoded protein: CASSRGTGGTGELFF.